This T cell receptor (beta chain) is drawn from a study of T cells after yellow fever vaccination. TCRdb analysed the 5' RACE reads with MiXCR anew, one entry per CDR3 protein. The table lists 450,000 to 550,000 distinct CDR3 sequences, roughly 21% of them singletons. Study conclusions and caveats: Any FACS-sorted repertoire could hold abundant clonotypes that contaminate it from the bulk population.

The table lists this clonotype with a few counts. The antigen remains unidentified. V was cut by 10 bases and J by 0 bases, with 8 bases left in between. The CDR3 contains 12 residues. The germline V gene has CDR1 SGHNT and CDR2 YYREEE (reference sequence). The rearrangement links TRBV5-4 to TRBJ2-1; no firm D call. The specimen comprised PBMCs, sampled 15 days after the yellow fever booster vaccination. The TCR sequence derives from a man in his thirties or forties who received the YFV17D yellow fever vaccine. CDR3 residues: CAVLSSYNEQFF. The CDR3 coding sequence is TGTGCCGTGCTCAGCTCCTACAATGAGCAGTTCTTC. The full variable domain, its missing parts supplied by reference TRBV5-4 and TRBJ2-1, is ETGVTQSPTHLIKTRGQQVTLRCSSQSGHNTVSWYQQALGQGPQFIFQYYREEENGRGNFPPRFSGLQFPNYSSELNVNALELDDSALYLCAVLSSYNEQFFGPGTRLTVL.